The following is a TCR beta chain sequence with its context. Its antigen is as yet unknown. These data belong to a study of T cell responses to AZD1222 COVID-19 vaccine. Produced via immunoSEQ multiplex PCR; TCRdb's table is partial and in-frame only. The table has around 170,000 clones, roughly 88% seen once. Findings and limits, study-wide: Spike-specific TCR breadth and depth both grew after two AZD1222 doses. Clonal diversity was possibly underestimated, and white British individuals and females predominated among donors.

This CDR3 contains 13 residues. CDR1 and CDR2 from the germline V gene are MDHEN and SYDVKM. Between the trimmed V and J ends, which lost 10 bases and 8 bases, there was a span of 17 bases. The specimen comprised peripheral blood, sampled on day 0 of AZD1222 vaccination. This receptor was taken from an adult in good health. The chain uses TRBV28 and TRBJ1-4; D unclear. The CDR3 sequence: CATVRGLKEKLFF. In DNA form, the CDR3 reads TGTGCCACCGTGCGAGGGTTAAAAGAAAAACTGTTTTTT.